These T cell receptor beta chains were read from a single sample in a study of T cells in Graves' hyperthyroidism and ophthalmopathy. TCRdb independently ran MiXCR on the multiplex PCR reads; one entry per CDR3 protein. The data hold roughly 580,000 distinct CDR3 sequences, with roughly 50% observed a single time. Sequencing was performed on peripheral blood or thyroid tissue (not recorded which). Receptor source: a woman between 18 and 29 years old with Graves' hyperthyroidism. Both conserved end residues are part of each CDR3. D genes are given only for firm matches. The size of a clone is reported for some rows only, either as once, few or many, or as a class for expanded clones.

>TRBJ2-7|TRBV7-2|NA|NA
CASSQDVLSATYEQYF
TGCGCCAGCAGCCAAGATGTACTATCCGCTACCTACGAGCAGTACTTC
>TRBJ2-5|TRBV9|once|TRBD1
CASSVWGGTGKLQETQYF
TGTGCCAGCAGCGTATGGGGGGGGACAGGGAAATTACAAGAGACCCAGTACTTC
>TRBJ1-2|TRBV2|NA|NA
CASSGRVFNYGYAF
TGTGCCAGCAGTGGACGGGTTTTTAACTATGGCTACGCCTTC
>TRBJ1-4|TRBV7-9|NA|NA
CASSDLDINEKLFF
TGTGCCAGCAGCGACCTCGACATTAATGAAAAACTGTTTTTT
>TRBJ2-6|TRBV5-1|NA|NA
CASSNSIRTFGANVLTF
TGCGCCAGCAGCAACTCAATAAGGACTTTTGGGGCCAACGTCCTGACTTTC
>TRBJ1-5|TRBV19|NA|NA
CASSDPRGAAGQPQHF
TGTGCCAGTAGTGACCCAAGAGGGGCGGCTGGTCAGCCCCAGCATTTT
>TRBJ1-2|TRBV14|many|NA
CASTRGWGYGYTF
TGTGCCAGCACGAGGGGATGGGGCTATGGCTACACCTTC
>TRBJ1-5|TRBV7-9|many|NA
CASSLRTDNQPQHF
TGTGCCAGCAGCTTACGGACGGACAATCAGCCCCAGCATTTT
>TRBJ1-4|TRBV2|NA|NA
CASSNRASEKLFF
TGTGCCAGCAGCAACAGGGCCAGTGAAAAACTGTTTTTT
>TRBJ1-5|TRBV2|many|NA
CASRARGNQPQHF
TGTGCCAGCAGAGCGAGGGGGAATCAGCCCCAGCATTTT
>TRBJ2-7|TRBV12-3/TRBV12-4|few|NA
CASSLGRYYEQYF
TGTGCCAGCAGTTTGGGACGGTACTACGAGCAGTACTTC
>TRBJ1-4|TRBV10-3|NA|NA
CAISGPGGEKLFF
TGTGCCATCAGTGGGCCGGGCGGTGAAAAACTGTTTTTT
>TRBJ1-1|TRBV7-9|many|NA
CASSPRGTEAFF
TGTGCCAGCAGCCCCCGCGGCACTGAAGCTTTCTTT
>TRBJ1-2|TRBV25-1|NA|TRBD1
CASSPGTGAGYTF
TGTGCCAGCAGTCCCGGGACAGGGGCCGGCTACACCTTC
>TRBJ2-2|TRBV29-1|NA|TRBD2
CSVTSGIANTGELFF
TGCAGCGTCACTAGCGGAATCGCGAACACCGGGGAGCTGTTTTTT
>TRBJ1-1|TRBV11-2|NA|TRBD1
CASSTRRTGGSEAFF
TGTGCCAGCAGCACGAGGAGGACAGGGGGCTCTGAAGCTTTCTTT
>TRBJ1-2|TRBV12-3/TRBV12-4|few|NA
CASTLGGSPGYTF
TGTGCCAGTACCTTAGGAGGTTCGCCGGGCTACACCTTC
>TRBJ1-6|TRBV2|NA|NA
CASNVRGRNSPLHF
TGTGCCAGCAATGTCAGGGGAAGAAATTCACCCCTCCACTTT
>TRBJ1-1|TRBV19|few|NA
CASRLGANTEAFF
TGTGCCAGTAGATTGGGGGCTAACACTGAAGCTTTCTTT
>TRBJ1-2|TRBV25-1|NA|NA
CASSPLWSTSNYGYTF
TGTGCCAGCAGCCCGTTGTGGTCAACTTCTAACTATGGCTACACCTTC
>TRBJ2-7|TRBV20-1|NA|NA
CSAPDHAVSSYEQYF
TGCAGTGCACCCGACCATGCGGTAAGCTCCTACGAGCAGTACTTC
>TRBJ2-5|TRBV20-1|NA|NA
CSARDLATQETQYF
TGCAGTGCTAGAGATTTGGCTACGCAAGAGACCCAGTACTTC
>TRBJ2-7|TRBV9|NA|TRBD2
CASSGGGRNEQYF
TGTGCCAGCAGCGGCGGGGGTAGGAACGAGCAGTACTTC
>TRBJ1-2|TRBV25-1|NA|NA
CASSRRAHYGYTF
TGTGCCAGCAGCCGCAGGGCCCACTATGGCTACACCTTC
>TRBJ1-1|TRBV15|many|NA
CATSRDEGRTEAFF
TGTGCCACCAGCAGAGATGAGGGAAGGACTGAAGCTTTCTTT
>TRBJ1-2|TRBV10-3|NA|NA
CASQEYGYTF
TGTGCCAGCCAGGAGTATGGCTACACCTTC
>TRBJ2-3|TRBV24-1|NA|TRBD2
CATSDTSGTDTQYF
TGTGCCACCAGTGACACTAGCGGCACAGATACGCAGTATTTT
>TRBJ2-7|TRBV7-2|NA|TRBD2
CASSSGTRDEQYF
TGTGCCAGCAGCTCCGGGACTAGGGATGAGCAGTACTTC
>TRBJ2-7|TRBV24-1|NA|NA
CTTGSGDEQYF
TGTACCACCGGTTCGGGGGACGAGCAGTACTTC
>TRBJ2-7|TRBV29-1|many|TRBD1
CSVRTDRGGEQYF
TGCAGCGTGCGAACGGACAGGGGAGGAGAGCAGTACTTC
>TRBJ1-2|TRBV11-2|once|NA
CASSLRSGQGDYGYTF
TGTGCCAGCAGCTTACGATCGGGTCAGGGAGACTATGGCTACACCTTC
>TRBJ2-5|TRBV10-3|once|NA
CAISVQGTSRKQYF
TGTGCCATCAGTGTACAGGGGACTTCACGGAAGCAGTACTTC
>TRBJ2-5|TRBV5-1|NA|TRBD1
CASRQGARETQYF
TGCGCCAGCAGGCAGGGGGCAAGAGAGACCCAGTACTTC
>TRBJ2-6|TRBV25-1|many|NA
CADRLGSGANVLTF
TGTGCCGACCGGTTGGGGTCTGGGGCCAACGTCCTGACTTTC
>TRBJ1-5|TRBV7-8|NA|TRBD1
CACRRDRGRNQPQHF
TGTGCCTGCAGGCGAGACAGGGGCAGAAATCAGCCCCAGCATTTT
>TRBJ2-7|TRBV6-1|NA|NA
CASSPETSDRGWAYEQYF
TGTGCCAGCAGTCCCGAGACTAGCGACAGGGGATGGGCCTACGAGCAGTACTTC
>TRBJ1-5|TRBV9|many|TRBD1
CASSYRGSQPQHF
TGTGCCAGCAGCTACAGGGGTTCGCAGCCCCAGCATTTT
>TRBJ2-2|TRBV7-6|NA|NA
CASSSTAGRNTGELFF
TGTGCCAGCAGCTCCACGGCGGGACGGAACACCGGGGAGCTGTTTTTT
>TRBJ2-7|TRBV7-9|NA|TRBD1
CASSYMGQTYEQYF
TGTGCCAGCAGCTACATGGGACAGACCTACGAGCAGTACTTC
>TRBJ2-7|TRBV12-3/TRBV12-4|few|NA
CASSFRSEQYF
TGTGCCAGCAGTTTCAGGAGCGAGCAGTACTTC
>TRBJ2-5|TRBV20-1|once|TRBD1
CSAHGTGDTQETQYF
TGCAGTGCCCACGGGACAGGGGACACACAAGAGACCCAGTACTTC
>TRBJ2-7|TRBV7-9|few|NA
CASRKIGTYEQYF
TGTGCCAGCAGAAAGATAGGGACCTACGAGCAGTACTTC
>TRBJ2-7|TRBV10-3|many|TRBD2
CAITNGLVFSYEQYF
TGTGCCATCACCAACGGACTAGTCTTTTCCTACGAGCAGTACTTC
>TRBJ1-1|TRBV7-9|NA|NA
CASSLDYRAQAFF
TGTGCCAGCAGCTTAGATTACAGGGCGCAAGCTTTCTTT
>TRBJ2-5|TRBV5-8|many|NA
CASSHGTTEETQYF
TGTGCCAGCAGCCATGGGACAACCGAAGAGACCCAGTACTTC
>TRBJ1-5|TRBV7-9|NA|TRBD1
CASSLDTQGNQPQHF
TGTGCCAGCAGCTTAGATACACAGGGGAATCAGCCCCAGCATTTT
>TRBJ1-5|TRBV7-8|NA|NA
CASSRSGLNQPQHF
TGTGCCAGCAGCCGCTCGGGGCTCAATCAGCCCCAGCATTTT
>TRBJ2-6|TRBV2|NA|NA
CASSEADGANVLTF
TGTGCCAGCAGTGAAGCGGACGGGGCCAACGTCCTGACTTTC
>TRBJ1-6|TRBV7-2|NA|NA
CASTQGGPTYNSPLHF
TGTGCCAGCACCCAGGGAGGGCCGACCTATAATTCACCCCTCCACTTT
>TRBJ1-6|TRBV7-3|NA|NA
CASSSGYSDSPLHF
TGTGCCAGCAGTTCAGGCTACTCGGATTCACCCCTCCACTTT
>TRBJ1-6|TRBV25-1|NA|NA
CASGRGGIDNSPLHF
TGTGCCTCGGGGCGTGGCGGCATTGATAATTCACCCCTCCACTTT
>TRBJ2-7|TRBV29-1|many|NA
CSVEGPGLSYEQYF
TGCAGCGTTGAAGGCCCGGGACTCAGCTACGAGCAGTACTTC
>TRBJ2-7|TRBV7-9|NA|NA
CAISEAKAYEQYF
TGTGCCATCAGTGAAGCGAAAGCGTACGAGCAGTACTTC
>TRBJ2-7|TRBV9|NA|TRBD2
CASSDGTSGRAAEQYF
TGTGCCAGCAGCGACGGGACTAGCGGGAGAGCGGCCGAGCAGTACTTC